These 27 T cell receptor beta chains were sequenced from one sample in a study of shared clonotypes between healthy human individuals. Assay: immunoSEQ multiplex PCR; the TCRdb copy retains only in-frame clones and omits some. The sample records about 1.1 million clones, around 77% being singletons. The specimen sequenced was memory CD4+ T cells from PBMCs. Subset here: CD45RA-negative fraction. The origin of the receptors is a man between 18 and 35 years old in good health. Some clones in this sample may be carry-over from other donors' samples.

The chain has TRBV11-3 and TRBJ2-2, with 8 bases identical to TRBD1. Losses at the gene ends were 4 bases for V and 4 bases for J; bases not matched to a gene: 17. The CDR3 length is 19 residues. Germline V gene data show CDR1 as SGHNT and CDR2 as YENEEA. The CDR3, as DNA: TGTGCCAGCAGCTCACGGTGGGCAGGGGGCTCTCGGGGCACCGGGGAGCTGTTTTTT. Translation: CASSSRWAGGSRGTGELFF.

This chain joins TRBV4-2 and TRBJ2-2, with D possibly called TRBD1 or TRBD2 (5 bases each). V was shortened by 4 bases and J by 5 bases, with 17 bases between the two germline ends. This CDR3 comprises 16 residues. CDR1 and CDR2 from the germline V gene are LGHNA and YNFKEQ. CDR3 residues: CASSRSPGPITGELFF. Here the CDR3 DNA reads TGTGCCAGCAGCCGATCTCCGGGACCCATAACCGGGGAGCTGTTTTTT.

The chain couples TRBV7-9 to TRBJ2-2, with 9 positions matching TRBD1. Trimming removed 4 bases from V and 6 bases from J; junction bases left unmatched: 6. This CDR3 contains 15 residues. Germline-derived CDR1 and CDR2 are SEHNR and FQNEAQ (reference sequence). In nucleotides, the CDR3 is TGTGCCAGCAGCTCGAGGACAGGGGAGGCCGGGGAGCTGTTTTTT. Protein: CASSSRTGEAGELFF.

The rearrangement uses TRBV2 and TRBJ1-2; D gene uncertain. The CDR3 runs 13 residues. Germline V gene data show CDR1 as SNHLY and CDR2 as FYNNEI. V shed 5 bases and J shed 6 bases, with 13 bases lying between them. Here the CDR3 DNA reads TGTGCCAGCAGTCATGCAGTAACCAATGGCTACACCTTC. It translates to CASSHAVTNGYTF.

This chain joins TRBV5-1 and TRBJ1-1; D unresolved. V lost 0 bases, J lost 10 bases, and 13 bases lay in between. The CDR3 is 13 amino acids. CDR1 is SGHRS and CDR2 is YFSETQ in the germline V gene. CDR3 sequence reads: CASSLVPPERAFF. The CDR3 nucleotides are TGCGCCAGCAGCTTGGTACCCCCGGAGAGAGCTTTCTTT.

The CDR3 region is CASGGREGYEQYF. In nucleotides, the CDR3 is TGCGCCAGCGGGGGGCGGGAGGGTTACGAGCAGTACTTC. This chain links TRBV4-1 with TRBJ2-7, with 9 bases fitting TRBD2. The germline V gene encodes CDR1 MGHRA and CDR2 YSYEKL. CDR3 length: 13 residues. Trimming at V came to 8 bases and at J to 4 bases, leaving 6 bases not matched to a gene.

DNA of the CDR3: TGTGCCAGCAGTTCAAACAAGGGCTACACCTTC. This codes for CASSSNKGYTF. The V gene is TRBV28, the J gene TRBJ1-2; no clear D. V lost 4 bases to trimming and J lost 8 bases, with 8 bases between them. The V gene's germline CDR1 is MDHEN and CDR2 SYDVKM. The CDR3 length is 11 residues.

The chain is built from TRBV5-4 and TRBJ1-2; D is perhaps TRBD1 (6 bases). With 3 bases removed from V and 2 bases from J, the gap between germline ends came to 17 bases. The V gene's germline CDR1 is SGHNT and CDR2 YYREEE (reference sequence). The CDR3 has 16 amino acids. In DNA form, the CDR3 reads TGTGCCAGCAGCTCACCCTCTCGGGGGGCGAACTATGGCTACACCTTC. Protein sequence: CASSSPSRGANYGYTF.

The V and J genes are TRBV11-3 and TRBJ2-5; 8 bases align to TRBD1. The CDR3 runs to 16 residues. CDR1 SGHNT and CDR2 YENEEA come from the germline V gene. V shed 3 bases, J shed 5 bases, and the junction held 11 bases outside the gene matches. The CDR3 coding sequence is TGTGCCAGCAGCTTGGGCTATGAACAGGGGGTGGAGACCCAGTACTTC. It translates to CASSLGYEQGVETQYF.

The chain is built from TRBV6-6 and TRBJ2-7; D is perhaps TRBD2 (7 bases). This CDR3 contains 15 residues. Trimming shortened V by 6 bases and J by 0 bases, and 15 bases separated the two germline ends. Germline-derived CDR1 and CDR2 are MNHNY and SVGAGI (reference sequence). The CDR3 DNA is TGTGCCAGCAGAAGGGGGGCTAGCGGCTCCTACGAGCAGTACTTC. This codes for CASRRGASGSYEQYF.

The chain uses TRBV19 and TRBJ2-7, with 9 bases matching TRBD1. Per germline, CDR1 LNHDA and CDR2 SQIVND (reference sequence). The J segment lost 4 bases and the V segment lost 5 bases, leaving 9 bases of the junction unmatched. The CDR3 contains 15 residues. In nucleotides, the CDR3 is TGTGCCAGTAGTGCCCCGGACAGGGGACAGTACGAGCAGTACTTC. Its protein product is CASSAPDRGQYEQYF.

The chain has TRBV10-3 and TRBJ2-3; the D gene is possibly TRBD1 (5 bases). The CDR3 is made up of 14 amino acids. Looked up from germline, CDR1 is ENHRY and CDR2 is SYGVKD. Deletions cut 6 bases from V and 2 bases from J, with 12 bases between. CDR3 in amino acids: CAISQGATTDTQYF. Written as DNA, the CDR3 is TGTGCCATCAGCCAGGGTGCAACCACAGATACGCAGTATTTT.

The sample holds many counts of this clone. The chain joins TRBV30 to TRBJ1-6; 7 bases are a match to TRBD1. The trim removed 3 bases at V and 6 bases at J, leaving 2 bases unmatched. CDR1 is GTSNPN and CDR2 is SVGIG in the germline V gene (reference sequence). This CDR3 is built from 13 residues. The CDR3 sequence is CAWRRQGNSPLHF. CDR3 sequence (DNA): TGTGCCTGGAGACGACAGGGTAATTCACCCCTCCACTTT.

CDR3 nucleotides: TGTGCCAGCAGCGTGGGGGACAGAAACACCGGGGAGCTGTTTTTT. Protein product: CASSVGDRNTGELFF. This chain connects TRBV6-1 to TRBJ2-2, with 7 positions matching TRBD1. V gave up 6 bases and J gave up 2 bases; unmatched junction bases: 6. The CDR3 loop spans 15 amino acids. CDR1 and CDR2 from the germline V gene are MNHNS and SASEGT.

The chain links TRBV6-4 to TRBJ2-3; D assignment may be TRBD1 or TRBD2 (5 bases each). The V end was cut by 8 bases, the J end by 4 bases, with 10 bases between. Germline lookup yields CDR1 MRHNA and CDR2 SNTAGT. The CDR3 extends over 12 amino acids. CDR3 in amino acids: CASSLGADTQYF. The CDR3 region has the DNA TGTGCCAGCTCCCTGGGGGCAGATACGCAGTATTTT.

CDR3 protein: CASRAGGGPHEQYF. CDR3 nucleotide sequence: TGTGCCAGCAGGGCAGGGGGAGGTCCCCACGAGCAGTACTTC. The genes are TRBV7-9 and TRBJ2-7; possibly TRBD1 for D (7 bases). Trimming shortened V by 6 bases and J by 5 bases, and 17 bases separated the two germline ends. This CDR3 is built from 14 residues. From germline, CDR1 is SEHNR and CDR2 FQNEAQ (reference sequence).

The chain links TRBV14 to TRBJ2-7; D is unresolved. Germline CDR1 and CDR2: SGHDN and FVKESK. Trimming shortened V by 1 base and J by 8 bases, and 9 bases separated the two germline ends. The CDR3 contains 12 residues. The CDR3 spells CASSQGANKQYF. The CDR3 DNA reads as TGTGCCAGCAGCCAAGGGGCTAACAAGCAGTACTTC. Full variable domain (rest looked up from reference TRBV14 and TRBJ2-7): EAGVTQFPSHSVIEKGQTVTLRCDPISGHDNLYWYRRVMGKEIKFLLHFVKESKQDESGMPNNRFLAERTGGTYSTLKVQPAELEDSGVYFCASSQGANKQYFGPGTRLTVT.

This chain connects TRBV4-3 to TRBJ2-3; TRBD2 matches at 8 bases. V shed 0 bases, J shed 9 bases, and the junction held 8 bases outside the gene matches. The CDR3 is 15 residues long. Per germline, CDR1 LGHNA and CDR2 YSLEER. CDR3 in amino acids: CASSQDRGTSPTQYF. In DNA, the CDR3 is TGCGCCAGCAGCCAAGACCGGGGGACTAGTCCAACGCAGTATTTT.

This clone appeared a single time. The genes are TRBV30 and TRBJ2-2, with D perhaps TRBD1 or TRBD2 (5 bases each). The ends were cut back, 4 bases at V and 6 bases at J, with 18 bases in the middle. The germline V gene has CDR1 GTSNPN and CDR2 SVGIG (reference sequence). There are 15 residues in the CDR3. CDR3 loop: CAWTGTGMSAGELFF. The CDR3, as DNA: TGTGCCTGGACCGGGACCGGGATGTCGGCCGGGGAGCTGTTTTTT.

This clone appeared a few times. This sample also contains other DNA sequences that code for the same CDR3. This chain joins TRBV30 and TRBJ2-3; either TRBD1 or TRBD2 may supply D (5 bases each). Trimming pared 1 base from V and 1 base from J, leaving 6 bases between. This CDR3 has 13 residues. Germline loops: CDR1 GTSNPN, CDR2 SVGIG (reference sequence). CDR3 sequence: CAWSGGGTDTQYF. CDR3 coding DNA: TGTGCCTGGAGTGGAGGGGGCACAGATACGCAGTATTTT.

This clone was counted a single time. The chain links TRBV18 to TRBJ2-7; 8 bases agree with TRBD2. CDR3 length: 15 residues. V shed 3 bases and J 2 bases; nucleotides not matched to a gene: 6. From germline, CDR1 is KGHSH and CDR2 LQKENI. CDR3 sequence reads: CASSPAGGKTYEQYF. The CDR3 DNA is TGTGCCAGCTCACCTGCGGGGGGAAAAACCTACGAGCAGTACTTC.

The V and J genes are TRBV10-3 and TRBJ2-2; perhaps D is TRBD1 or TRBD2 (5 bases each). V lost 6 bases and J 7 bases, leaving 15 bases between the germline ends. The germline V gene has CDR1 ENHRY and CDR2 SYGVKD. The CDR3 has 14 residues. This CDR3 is CAISGQGEGGELFF. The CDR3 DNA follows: TGTGCCATCAGCGGCCAGGGAGAGGGCGGGGAGCTGTTTTTT.

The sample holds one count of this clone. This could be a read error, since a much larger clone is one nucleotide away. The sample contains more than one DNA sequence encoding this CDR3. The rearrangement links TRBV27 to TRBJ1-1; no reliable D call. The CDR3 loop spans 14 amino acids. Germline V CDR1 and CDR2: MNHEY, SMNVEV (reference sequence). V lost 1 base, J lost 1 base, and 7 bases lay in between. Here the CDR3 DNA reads TGTGCCAGCAGTTTATTTCGGGGGAACACTGAAGCTTTCTTT. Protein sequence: CASSLFRGNTEAFF.

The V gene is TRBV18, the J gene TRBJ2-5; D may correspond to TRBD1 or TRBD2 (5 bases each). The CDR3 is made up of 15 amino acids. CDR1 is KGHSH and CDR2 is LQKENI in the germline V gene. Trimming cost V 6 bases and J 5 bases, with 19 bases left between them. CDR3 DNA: TGTGCCAGCTCCCGGAACTGGGGAGAGGGGGAGACCCAGTACTTC. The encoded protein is CASSRNWGEGETQYF.

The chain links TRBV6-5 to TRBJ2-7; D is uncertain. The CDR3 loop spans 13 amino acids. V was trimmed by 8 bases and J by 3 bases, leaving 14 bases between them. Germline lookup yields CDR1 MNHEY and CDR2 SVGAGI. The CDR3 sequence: CASSTALGYEQYF. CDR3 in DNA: TGTGCCAGCTCCACAGCGTTGGGCTACGAGCAGTACTTC.

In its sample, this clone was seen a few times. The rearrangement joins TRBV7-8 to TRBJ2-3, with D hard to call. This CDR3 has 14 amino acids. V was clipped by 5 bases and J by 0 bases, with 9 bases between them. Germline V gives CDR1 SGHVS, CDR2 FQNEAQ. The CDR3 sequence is CASSQRKSTDTQYF. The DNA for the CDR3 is TGTGCCAGCAGCCAGCGAAAAAGCACAGATACGCAGTATTTT.

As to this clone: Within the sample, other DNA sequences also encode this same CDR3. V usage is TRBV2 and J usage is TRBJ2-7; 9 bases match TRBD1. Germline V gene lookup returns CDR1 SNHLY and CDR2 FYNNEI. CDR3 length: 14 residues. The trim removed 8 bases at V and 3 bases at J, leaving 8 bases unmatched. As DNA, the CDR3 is TGTGCCAGCTCTCCGGGACAGGGAATCTACGAGCAGTACTTC. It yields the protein CASSPGQGIYEQYF.